Reported below is one T cell receptor (beta chain). This entry comes from a study of glioma-infiltrating T cells after dendritic cell vaccination. About the study: The vaccine used monocyte-derived dendritic cells pulsed overnight with autologous tumor lysate.

CDR3 length: 14 residues. Per germline, CDR1 LNHDA and CDR2 SQIVND (reference sequence). V dropped 7 bases and J dropped 7; count of bases not matched to a gene: 8. Sequencing used immunoSEQ multiplex PCR; TCRdb keeps in-frame clones, though not all of them. The data hold roughly 60,000 clones, with 70% to 90% observed a single time. Time point denoted: after dendritic cell vaccination, including at tumor progression/relapse. Only patients with spare fresh-frozen tumor and over two years of follow-up were included. Here the sequenced sample was blood, taken after dendritic cell vaccination. The rearrangement joins TRBV19 to TRBJ1-5; 9 positions agree with TRBD1. The origin of this receptor is a human donor with glioblastoma. CDR3 sequence reads: CASKPGQGNQPQHF. The CDR3 bases are TGTGCCAGTAAACCGGGACAGGGTAACCAGCCCCAGCATTTT.